Listed below are T cell receptor beta chains from one sample, sequenced in a study of shared clonotypes between healthy human individuals. Method: immunoSEQ multiplex PCR; TCRdb's copy keeps in-frame clones and lacks some. The sample has 2 million or so clones, around 96% seen once. Sequenced sample: naive CD8+ T cells sorted from blood. The receptor source for this set is a man between 18 and 29 years old in good health. Each CDR3 is given with its conserved first and last residue. A D gene is named only where the DNA matches it firmly. Clone sizes are given selectively: once, few, many, or a class where the clone is expanded.

TRBV25-1,once,TRBJ1-1,NA,TGTGCCAGCAGTGAATACGATGGGGGAAACACTGAAGCTTTCTTT,CASSEYDGGNTEAFF
TRBV9,NA,TRBJ2-7,TRBD1,TGTGCCAGCAGCGTAGGGGACAGCTCCCCCTACGAGCAGTACTTC,CASSVGDSSPYEQYF
TRBV25-1,few,TRBJ2-7,TRBD2,TGTGCCAGCAGTTACCGGACTAGCGGGTACGAGCAGTACTTC,CASSYRTSGYEQYF
TRBV28,NA,TRBJ2-3,NA,TGTGCCAGCGGATCAGATACGCAGTATTTT,CASGSDTQYF
TRBV6-6,NA,TRBJ2-1,TRBD2,TGTGCCAGCAGTCTCACTAGCGGAGGCACCTACAATGAGCAGTTCTTC,CASSLTSGGTYNEQFF
TRBV5-1,once,TRBJ2-2,TRBD1,TGCGCCAGCAGCTTGGAACTTACAGGGGGCACCGGGGAGCTGTTTTTT,CASSLELTGGTGELFF
TRBV30,NA,TRBJ1-1,NA,TGTGCCTGGGTACCGGGACATGGCACTGAAGCTTTCTTT,CAWVPGHGTEAFF
TRBV4-1,NA,TRBJ1-2,NA,TGCGCCAGCAGCCAAGGCGCGGGAACAGGGAACTATGGCTACACCTTC,CASSQGAGTGNYGYTF
TRBV11-2,NA,TRBJ2-7,TRBD2,TGTGCCAGCAGCTCCACCTTAGCGGGCACCCGGGCCTACGAGCAGTACTTC,CASSSTLAGTRAYEQYF
TRBV10-1,NA,TRBJ2-7,NA,TGCGCCAGCTCACAGGGTTTAGGCTACGAGCAGTACTTC,CASSQGLGYEQYF
TRBV28,NA,TRBJ2-7,TRBD1,TGTGCCAGCAGCACAACAGGGGACGCCTACGAGCAGTACTTC,CASSTTGDAYEQYF
TRBV10-3,once,TRBJ2-2,TRBD2,TGTGCCACCCGACTAGCGGAGAACGAGCTGTTTTTT,CATRLAENELFF
TRBV9,NA,TRBJ2-7,TRBD1,TGTGCCAGCAGCGTAGGGGGACAGGCCTCCTACGAGCAGTACTTC,CASSVGGQASYEQYF
TRBV7-8,NA,TRBJ1-3,NA,TGTGCCAGCAGCTTAGAGCCTGGAAACACCATATATTTT,CASSLEPGNTIYF
TRBV7-9,NA,TRBJ2-7,NA,TGTGCCAGCAGCCAGACTCCATTCTACGAGCAGTACTTC,CASSQTPFYEQYF
TRBV19,NA,TRBJ1-2,NA,TGTGCCAGTAGTCTCCGGGCCGCATATGGCTACACCTTC,CASSLRAAYGYTF
TRBV7-2,NA,TRBJ2-7,NA,TGTGCCAGCAGCTTAGGCGGCAGGGTCTACGAGCAGTACTTC,CASSLGGRVYEQYF
TRBV2,NA,TRBJ1-1,NA,TGTGCCAGCAGTGTCCTAGGTGCTTTCTTT,CASSVLGAFF
TRBV7-9,NA,TRBJ1-1,NA,TGTGCCAGCAGCTTAGCGCCACCTGGAGCGGGGACTGAAGCTTTCTTT,CASSLAPPGAGTEAFF
TRBV6-5,NA,TRBJ2-7,TRBD1,TGTGCCAGCTGCTCCGGGACAGGGCTCTACGAGCAGTACTTC,CASCSGTGLYEQYF
TRBV27,NA,TRBJ1-1,NA,TGTGCCAGCAGTTTCACGGTTCACAGCTACATGAACACTGAAGCTTTCTTT,CASSFTVHSYMNTEAFF
TRBV25-1,NA,TRBJ2-5,NA,TGTGCCAGCAGTGATTGGTACGGGGGCCAAGAGACCCAGTACTTC,CASSDWYGGQETQYF